This T cell receptor (beta chain) was recorded in a study of cytomegalovirus exposure and HLA in healthy donors. This CDR3 region has 13 residues. Germline V lookup: CDR1 ENHRY, CDR2 SYGVKD. The V end was cut by 6 bases, the J end by 0 bases, with 8 bases between. Use of 60 Vbeta and 13 Jbeta primers characterized the PCR. Only in-frame clones appear in the TCRdb table, and some are missing; sequencing was by immunoSEQ multiplex PCR. The data contain 150,000 to 200,000 clones, 80% of them singletons. This receptor was obtained from a male donor in good health and CMV-seropositive. The sample was PBMCs. The rearrangement uses TRBV10-3 and TRBJ1-2; maybe TRBD1 (6 bases). CDR3 residues: CAISRQANYGYTF. CDR3 sequence (DNA): TGTGCCATCAGCCGACAGGCTAACTATGGCTACACCTTC.